These T cell receptor beta chains were read from a single sample in a study of blood T cell repertoires in COVID-19. Repertoires were generated with immunoSEQ multiplex PCR, while TCRdb's copy carries only in-frame clones and drops some. Here the sample spans 150,000 to 200,000 clones, approximately 81% being singletons. Sequencing was done on a sample of peripheral blood. The origin of the receptors is a woman aged 70-85 years with COVID-19, enrolled during active disease. Each CDR3 is given with its conserved first and last residue. A D gene is named only where the DNA matches it firmly. Only part of the rows carry a size: once, few, many, or a class if the clone is expanded.

TRBD1	once	TRBV4-1	TRBJ2-1	TGCGCCAGCAGCTCCACAGGGGACAATGAGCAGTTCTTC	CASSSTGDNEQFF
TRBD2	.	TRBV2	TRBJ2-3	TGTGCCAGCAGTAAGAGGGGACTAGCGGGGGGGTCTACCCGCACAGATACGCAGTATTTT	CASSKRGLAGGSTRTDTQYF
TRBD1	.	TRBV4-1	TRBJ1-1	TGCGCCAGCAGCCAAGCAACCCGGACGGTCAGGGGGGTGAACACTGAAGCTTTCTTT	CASSQATRTVRGVNTEAFF
TRBD1	.	TRBV19	TRBJ1-2	TGTGCCACCACAGGGGATAGACATGGCTACACCTTC	CATTGDRHGYTF
.	few	TRBV29-1	TRBJ1-1	TGCAGCGTAGGCTGGTCGGGGAACACTGAAGCTTTCTTT	CSVGWSGNTEAFF
.	.	TRBV18	TRBJ1-4	TGTGCCAGCTCACCGATCAGTATTAATGAAAAACTGTTTTTT	CASSPISINEKLFF
TRBD1	.	TRBV3-1/TRBV3-2	TRBJ1-2	TGTGCCAGCAGCCAAGGACAGGGTAGAGGCTACACCTTC	CASSQGQGRGYTF
TRBD1	.	TRBV6-5	TRBJ1-1	TGTGCCAGCAAAGAGGGACAGCTCAGTTCCGAAGCTTTCTTT	CASKEGQLSSEAFF
TRBD2	.	TRBV11-2	TRBJ2-7	TGTGCCAGCAGCTTAGATCCTAATAGCGGGAACCCGCAGTACTTC	CASSLDPNSGNPQYF
.	.	TRBV30	TRBJ2-3	TGTGCCTGGACCCAGACTAGTCTGGATACGCAGTATTTT	CAWTQTSLDTQYF
TRBD1	.	TRBV6-5	TRBJ1-5	TGTGCCAGCAGGACAGGGACCGCCAATCAGCCCCAGCATTTT	CASRTGTANQPQHF
.	few	TRBV27	TRBJ1-1	TGTGCCAGCAGTTCCAGGCAGGCGAACACTGAAGCTTTCTTT	CASSSRQANTEAFF
TRBD2	.	TRBV10-2	TRBJ2-5	TGCGCCAGCAGTTTGACTAGCTTACAAGAGACCCAGTACTTC	CASSLTSLQETQYF
TRBD1	.	TRBV28	TRBJ1-6	TGTGCCAGCGGGACAGGTTGGTCACCCCTCCACTTT	CASGTGWSPLHF
.	.	TRBV4-1	TRBJ1-1	TGCGCCAGCAGCCTCACAGGTGAAGCTTTCTTT	CASSLTGEAFF
TRBD1	once	TRBV11-3	TRBJ2-5	TGTGCCAGCAGCTTACTGGGACAGGGGAAAGAGACCCAGTACTTC	CASSLLGQGKETQYF
.	.	TRBV9	TRBJ2-3	TGTGCCAGCAGCGTAGGCCGGGGGGCATTTAATACAGATACGCAGTATTTT	CASSVGRGAFNTDTQYF
TRBD1	.	TRBV9	TRBJ1-2	TGTGCCAGCAGCTCAACCGGGACAGGGGCCTATGGCTACACCTTC	CASSSTGTGAYGYTF
.	.	TRBV9	TRBJ1-3	TGTGCCAGCAGCGTAGGGCCTGGAAACACCATATATTTT	CASSVGPGNTIYF
TRBD1	.	TRBV12-3/TRBV12-4	TRBJ2-1	TGTGCCAGCGGACAGGAGACCTACAATGAGCAGTTCTTC	CASGQETYNEQFF
.	.	TRBV29-1	TRBJ2-7	TGCAGCGTTGCTGACATAAATTTACCTTCCTACGAGCAGTACTTC	CSVADINLPSYEQYF
TRBD1	few	TRBV19	TRBJ1-6	TGTGCCAGTATACCATCGACAGGGGGCGGTTCACCCCTCCACTTT	CASIPSTGGGSPLHF
.	few	TRBV5-1	TRBJ1-2	TGCGCCAGCAGCTTGTCTCCGCAGGTGCGAGGCTACACCTTC	CASSLSPQVRGYTF
.	.	TRBV27	TRBJ2-3	TGTGCCAGCAGTTCTCTTCTAGCATGGACGGTAGATACGCAGTATTTT	CASSSLLAWTVDTQYF